The next 24 T cell receptor beta chains were all read from a single sample in a study of neoadjuvant nivolumab and ipilimumab in lung cancer. Using immunoSEQ multiplex PCR, the repertoire was profiled, and TCRdb retains in-frame clones only, with some absent. The table lists some 20,000 clones, roughly 80% of them singletons, with under 9.5% in the top ten. Sequencing used tumor tissue, obtained after neoadjuvant nivolumab, alone or with ipilimumab, at or shortly before surgery. The receptors here all came from an adult with non-small cell lung cancer.

To note about this clone: A read error may produce the germline difference seen at one junction end. J is TRBJ1-4 and V is TRBV7-7, with D possibly matching TRBD1 (6 bases). The CDR3 spans 13 residues. Germline lookup yields CDR1 SSHAT and CDR2 FNYEAQ (reference sequence). CDR3 loop: CASSSDRNEKLFF. DNA for the CDR3: TGTGCTAGCAGTTCGGACAGAAATGAAAAACTGTTTTTT.

V gene TRBV4-2 combines with J gene TRBJ2-3; no clear D gene. The CDR3 runs 16 residues. Trimming took off 3 bases at V and 2 bases at J, with 15 bases between the two ends. Germline-derived CDR1 and CDR2 are LGHNA and YNFKEQ. The CDR3 bases are TGTGCCAGCAGCCATCCGACGGGCCTCGTCACAGATACGCAGTATTTT. Amino acid sequence: CASSHPTGLVTDTQYF.

V usage is TRBV5-6 and J usage is TRBJ2-7, with TRBD1 matching 9 bases. CDR3 size: 15 residues. Germline V gene sequence: CDR1 SGHDT, CDR2 YYEEEE. V gave up 4 bases and J gave up 2 bases; unmatched junction bases: 7. The CDR3 region has the DNA TGTGCCAGCAGCCGCACCGGGACAGGGACCTACGAGCAGTACTTC. Its protein product is CASSRTGTGTYEQYF.

V and J are TRBV9 and TRBJ1-2, with D tentatively TRBD1 (5 bases). V gave up 3 bases and J gave up 4 bases, with 10 bases separating them. CDR3 length: 13 amino acids. Germline V gene lookup returns CDR1 SGDLS and CDR2 YYNGEE. The CDR3 sequence: CASSGYQGYGYTF. The CDR3 DNA reads TGTGCCAGCAGCGGATACCAGGGCTATGGCTACACCTTC.

This clone appeared a single time. The J gene is TRBJ1-2, the V gene TRBV7-2; D remains unclear. Trimming removed 5 bases at V and 0 bases at J, with 10 bases between. Per the germline V gene, CDR1 is SGHTA and CDR2 is FQGNSA. The CDR3 loop spans 14 amino acids. Here the CDR3 DNA reads TGTGCCAGCAGCCCCTGGGCACCTAACTATGGCTACACCTTC. It specifies CASSPWAPNYGYTF.

The chain combines TRBV4-2 with TRBJ1-2; the D is unclear. The CDR3 contains 16 residues. Germline V lookup: CDR1 LGHNA, CDR2 YNFKEQ. Trimming stripped 0 bases from V and 1 base from J, with 12 bases between. The CDR3, as DNA: TGTGCCAGCAGCCAAGAAGAGAACAGTTATAACTATGGCTACACCTTC. Amino acid sequence: CASSQEENSYNYGYTF.

The V gene is TRBV27, the J gene TRBJ2-3; D perhaps matches TRBD2 (5 bases). V lost 6 bases, J lost 1 base, and 14 bases lay in between. Germline V gives CDR1 MNHEY, CDR2 SMNVEV (reference sequence). The CDR3 consists of 15 residues. CDR3 sequence reads: CASRILGLGTDTQYF. The CDR3 DNA is TGTGCCAGCAGGATCCTAGGACTGGGCACAGATACGCAGTATTTT.

On this clone itself: One end of the junction does not line up with germline, which may come from a read error. The chain couples TRBV7-2 to TRBJ1-1; no reliable D call. The CDR3 has 14 residues. Germline V gives CDR1 SGHTA, CDR2 FQGNSA. CDR3 nucleotides: TGTGCCAGCAGCTTAGGTGGATTCCTCGAATTATGGGGTTTT. Translation gives CASSLGGFLELWGF.

This chain joins TRBV7-2 and TRBJ2-5; perhaps TRBD2 as D (5 bases). CDR1 SGHTA and CDR2 FQGNSA come from the germline V gene. CDR3 length equals 13 residues. V dropped 3 bases and J dropped 8 bases, with 13 bases sitting between them. For the CDR3, the DNA is TGTGCCAGCAGCTTCCCGGTCCCGGGAACCCAGTACTTC. Translated, it gives CASSFPVPGTQYF.

The chain joins TRBV7-2 to TRBJ1-2; D not certain. Trimming removed 5 bases at V and 4 bases at J, with 8 bases between. Germline CDR1 reads SGHTA; CDR2 reads FQGNSA. CDR3 size: 12 residues. The CDR3 sequence is CASSPKGYGYTF. CDR3 sequence (DNA): TGTGCCAGCAGCCCGAAAGGCTATGGCTACACCTTC.

The J gene is TRBJ1-3, the V gene TRBV25-1; unclear D gene. This CDR3 has 16 residues. CDR1 is MGHDK and CDR2 is SYGVNS in the germline V gene. V gave up 1 base and J gave up 0 bases, with 10 bases separating them. The CDR3 loop reads CASSELAGSSGNTIYF. CDR3 nucleotides: TGTGCCAGCAGTGAATTGGCTGGGAGCTCTGGAAACACCATATATTTT.

The J gene is TRBJ1-1, the V gene TRBV4-1; tentative D call: TRBD1 (6 bases). V was clipped by 2 bases and J by 8 bases, with 15 bases between them. The germline V gene has CDR1 MGHRA and CDR2 YSYEKL. This CDR3 is 14 amino acids long. The CDR3 sequence is CASSQPSRGWEAFF. CDR3 nucleotide sequence: TGCGCCAGCAGCCAACCTTCCAGGGGTTGGGAAGCTTTCTTT.

The gene calls are TRBV11-2 and TRBJ1-4; D uncertain. From germline, CDR1 is SGHAT and CDR2 FQNNGV. Trimming cost V 5 bases and J 8 bases, with 15 bases left between them. This CDR3 has 14 amino acids. CDR3 sequence (DNA): TGTGCCAGCAGCCCAAGTATACACGTAGAAAAACTGTTTTTT. Translation gives CASSPSIHVEKLFF.

This chain links TRBV5-1 with TRBJ2-1; D is uncertain. Per the germline V gene, CDR1 is SGHRS and CDR2 is YFSETQ. The CDR3 has 14 amino acids. The V end was cut by 2 bases, the J end by 8 bases, with 14 bases between. This CDR3 reads CASSFGQDTDEQFF. The DNA of the CDR3 is TGCGCCAGCAGCTTTGGCCAGGATACCGATGAGCAGTTCTTC.

The chain links TRBV5-5 to TRBJ1-1, with 7 bases that match TRBD1. Germline CDR1 reads SGHKS; CDR2 reads YYEKEE (reference sequence). V was pared by 3 bases and J by 0 bases, with 5 bases of the junction left unmatched. This CDR3 contains 15 residues. CDR3 region: CASSSLGQMNTEAFF. DNA for the CDR3: TGTGCCAGCAGCTCCCTGGGACAGATGAACACTGAAGCTTTCTTT.

The chain combines TRBV7-9 with TRBJ2-1, with TRBD1 matching over 10 bases. Germline V lookup: CDR1 SEHNR, CDR2 FQNEAQ (reference sequence). CDR3 length equals 15 residues. V was pared by 5 bases and J by 8 bases, with 9 bases of the junction left unmatched. The CDR3 coding sequence is TGTGCCAGCAGCCCACGGGACAGGGGTTTCGATGAGCAGTTCTTC. The encoded protein is CASSPRDRGFDEQFF.

This clone is labeled as medium-sized. The chain has TRBV10-3 and TRBJ2-3, with 10 bases that match TRBD2. Germline assignment: CDR1 ENHRY and CDR2 SYGVKD. The CDR3 loop spans 18 amino acids. V lost 3 bases and J lost 1; bases outside the gene matches: 10. Here the CDR3 reads CAISEPLGTSVGTDTQYF. The CDR3 nucleotides read TGTGCCATCAGTGAACCTCTAGGGACTAGCGTCGGCACAGATACGCAGTATTTT.

This clone turned up a few times. The chain has TRBV7-8 and TRBJ2-7; the D is unclear. Germline V gene sequence: CDR1 SGHVS, CDR2 FQNEAQ. There are 14 residues in the CDR3. V was clipped by 2 bases and J by 2 bases, with 10 bases between them. The CDR3 coding sequence is TGTGCCAGCAGCTTAAGGACCCCAACCTACGAGCAGTACTTC. It specifies CASSLRTPTYEQYF.

The chain carries TRBV7-6 and TRBJ2-5; maybe TRBD1 (6 bases). Between the trimmed V and J ends, which lost 2 bases and 5 bases, there was a span of 21 bases. Looked up from germline, CDR1 is SGHVS and CDR2 is FNYEAQ. The CDR3 loop spans 17 amino acids. CDR3 in amino acids: CASSLKGPPGVGETQYF. In DNA form, the CDR3 reads TGTGCCAGCAGCTTAAAGGGCCCACCAGGGGTGGGTGAGACCCAGTACTTC.

This chain links TRBV2 with TRBJ2-3; D is possibly TRBD1 or TRBD2 (5 bases each). Between the trimmed V and J ends, which lost 6 bases and 2 bases, there was a span of 15 bases. The CDR3 contains 15 residues. The germline V gene has CDR1 SNHLY and CDR2 FYNNEI. The CDR3 region is CASRRSGAVTDTQYF. For the CDR3, the DNA is TGTGCCAGCAGGCGATCCGGGGCTGTCACAGATACGCAGTATTTT.

The rearrangement links TRBV6-5 to TRBJ2-1; the D gene is possibly TRBD1 (5 bases). CDR3 size: 12 residues. Germline V CDR1 and CDR2: MNHEY, SVGAGI. Trimming removed 5 bases at V and 10 bases at J, with 12 bases between. Here the CDR3 DNA reads TGTGCCAGCAGTCCGACGTCAGGGGAGCAGTTCTTC. It encodes CASSPTSGEQFF.

This clone ranks as medium-sized. The rearrangement uses TRBV2 and TRBJ1-2; D remains unclear. V lost 10 bases and J lost 1, with 10 bases in between. Germline V gene lookup returns CDR1 SNHLY and CDR2 FYNNEI. This CDR3 contains 12 residues. The CDR3 sequence: CAISDYNYGYTF. DNA for the CDR3: TGTGCCATCTCTGACTATAACTATGGCTACACCTTC.

This clone was counted once. The rearrangement joins TRBV14 to TRBJ1-1, with D possibly matching TRBD1 (5 bases). CDR1 and CDR2 from the germline V gene are SGHDN and FVKESK. V was cut by 3 bases and J by 0 bases, with 14 bases left in between. The CDR3 spans 16 residues. CDR3 DNA: TGTGCCAGCAGCCATTGGACGGGGCTCTTGAACACTGAAGCTTTCTTT. Protein sequence: CASSHWTGLLNTEAFF.

The chain has TRBV7-2 and TRBJ2-7; 15 positions agree with TRBD2. The CDR3 contains 15 residues. V lost 3 bases to trimming and J lost 6 bases; unmatched junction nucleotides: 3. CDR1 and CDR2 (germline): SGHTA, FQGNSA. CDR3 coding DNA: TGTGCCAGCAGCTTGGGACTAGCGGGGGGACTCGAGCAGTACTTC. It translates to CASSLGLAGGLEQYF. Variable domain in full (rest from reference TRBV7-2 and TRBJ2-7): GAGVSQSPSNKVTEKGKDVELRCDPISGHTALYWYRQSLGQGLEFLIYFQGNSAPDKSGLPSDRFSAERTGGSVSTLTIQRTQQEDSAVYLCASSLGLAGGLEQYFGPGTRLTVT.